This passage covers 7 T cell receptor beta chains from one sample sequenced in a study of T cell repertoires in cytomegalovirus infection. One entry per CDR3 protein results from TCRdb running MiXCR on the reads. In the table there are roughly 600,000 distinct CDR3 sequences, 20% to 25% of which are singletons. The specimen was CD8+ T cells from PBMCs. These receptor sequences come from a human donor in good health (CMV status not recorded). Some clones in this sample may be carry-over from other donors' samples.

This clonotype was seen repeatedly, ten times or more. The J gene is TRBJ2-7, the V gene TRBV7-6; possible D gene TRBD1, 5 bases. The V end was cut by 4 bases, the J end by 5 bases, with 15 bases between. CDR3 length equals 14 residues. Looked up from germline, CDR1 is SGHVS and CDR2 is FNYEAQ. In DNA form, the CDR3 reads TGTGCCAGCAGCTATGGGAATTCCAGGGACGAGCAGTACTTC. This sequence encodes CASSYGNSRDEQYF.

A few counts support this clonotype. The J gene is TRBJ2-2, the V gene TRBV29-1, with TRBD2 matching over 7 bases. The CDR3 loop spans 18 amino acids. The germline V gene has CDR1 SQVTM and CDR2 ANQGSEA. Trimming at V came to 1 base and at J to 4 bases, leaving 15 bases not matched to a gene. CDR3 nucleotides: TGCAGCGTTGAAGGACTTTTTTGGGGGGAGGGGAGCACCGGGGAGCTGTTTTTT. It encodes CSVEGLFWGEGSTGELFF.

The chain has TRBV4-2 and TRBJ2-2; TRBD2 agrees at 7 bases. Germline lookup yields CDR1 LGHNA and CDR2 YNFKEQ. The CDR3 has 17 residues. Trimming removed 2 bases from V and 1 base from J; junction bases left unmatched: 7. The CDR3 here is CASSQFGLAENTGELFF. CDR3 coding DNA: TGTGCCAGCAGCCAATTCGGGCTAGCGGAGAACACCGGGGAGCTGTTTTTT.

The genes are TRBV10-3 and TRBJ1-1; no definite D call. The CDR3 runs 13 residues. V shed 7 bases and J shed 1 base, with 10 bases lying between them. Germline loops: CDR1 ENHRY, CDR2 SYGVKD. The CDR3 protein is CAIMTGSNTEAFF. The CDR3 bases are TGTGCCATCATGACGGGTTCGAACACTGAAGCTTTCTTT.

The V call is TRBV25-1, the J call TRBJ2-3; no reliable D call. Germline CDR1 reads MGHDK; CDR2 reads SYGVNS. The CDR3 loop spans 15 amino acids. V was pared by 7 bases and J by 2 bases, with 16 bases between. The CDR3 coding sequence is TGTGCCAGCACCCCTACAGCGAGATTCACAGATACGCAGTATTTT. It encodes CASTPTARFTDTQYF.

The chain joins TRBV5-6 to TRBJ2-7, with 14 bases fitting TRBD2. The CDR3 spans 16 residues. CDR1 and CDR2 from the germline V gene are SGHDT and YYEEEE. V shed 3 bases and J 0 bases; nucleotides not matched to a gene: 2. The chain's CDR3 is CASSSGLAGGSYEQYV. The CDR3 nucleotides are TGTGCCAGCAGCTCCGGACTAGCGGGGGGCTCCTACGAGCAGTACGTC.

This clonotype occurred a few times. CDR3 amino acids: CSAADRGDTGELFF. For the CDR3, the DNA is TGCAGTGCTGCCGACAGGGGGGACACCGGGGAGCTGTTTTTT. V gene TRBV20-1 combines with J gene TRBJ2-2; 9 bases are a match to TRBD1. The trim removed 5 bases at V and 3 bases at J, leaving 4 bases unmatched. Germline V gene data show CDR1 as DFQATT and CDR2 as SNEGSKA (reference sequence). There are 14 residues in the CDR3.